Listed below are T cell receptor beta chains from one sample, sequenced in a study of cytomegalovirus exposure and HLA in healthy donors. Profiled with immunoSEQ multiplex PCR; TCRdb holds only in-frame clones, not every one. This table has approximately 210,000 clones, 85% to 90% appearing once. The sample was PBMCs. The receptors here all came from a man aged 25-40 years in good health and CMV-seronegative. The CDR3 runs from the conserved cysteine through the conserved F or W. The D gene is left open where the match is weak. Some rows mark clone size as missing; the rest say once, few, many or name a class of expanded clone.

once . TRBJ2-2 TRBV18 CASSPFTAGARTGELFF TGTGCCAGCTCACCATTTACGGCGGGGGCGCGGACCGGGGAGCTGTTTTTT
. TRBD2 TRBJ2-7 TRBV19 CASSPLGLAVSPYEQYF TGTGCCAGTAGTCCTCTAGGACTAGCGGTCTCGCCCTACGAGCAGTACTTC
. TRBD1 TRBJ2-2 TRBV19 CASSIDLAGGASTGELFF TGTGCCAGTAGTATAGATCTAGCAGGGGGCGCGAGTACCGGGGAGCTGTTTTTT
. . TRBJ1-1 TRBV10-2 CASKTQGTDTEAFF TGCGCCAGCAAAACCCAGGGCACCGACACTGAAGCTTTCTTT
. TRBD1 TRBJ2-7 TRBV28 CASSIRQGTYEQYF TGTGCCAGCAGTATCCGACAGGGAACCTACGAGCAGTACTTC
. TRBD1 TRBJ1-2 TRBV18 CASSRETGVSNYGYTF TGTGCCAGCTCAAGGGAGACAGGGGTCTCGAACTATGGCTACACCTTC
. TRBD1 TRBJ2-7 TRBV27 CASRKPGQSNEQYF TGTGCCAGCAGAAAGCCGGGACAGAGCAACGAGCAGTACTTC
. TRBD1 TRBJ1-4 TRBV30 CAWRADRGFEKLFF TGTGCCTGGAGAGCGGACAGGGGGTTTGAAAAACTGTTTTTT
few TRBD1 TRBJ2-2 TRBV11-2 CASSLGDWTGSGELFF TGTGCCAGCAGCTTAGGGGATTGGACAGGCTCCGGGGAGCTGTTTTTT
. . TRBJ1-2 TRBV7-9 CASSLTDSRFDGYTF TGTGCCAGCAGCCTAACGGACAGCAGGTTCGATGGCTACACCTTC
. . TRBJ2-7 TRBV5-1 CASSRTDSPYEQYF TGCGCCAGCAGCCGCACCGATTCGCCCTACGAGCAGTACTTC
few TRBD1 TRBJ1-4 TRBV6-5 CASRPGQFNEKLFF TGTGCCAGCAGACCGGGACAGTTCAATGAAAAACTGTTTTTT
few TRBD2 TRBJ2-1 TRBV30 CAWSSPPTSGRPEQFF TGTGCCTGGAGTTCCCCGCCGACTAGCGGGAGGCCTGAGCAGTTCTTC
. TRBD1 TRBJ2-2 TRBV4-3 CASSQTGTNTGELFF TGCGCCAGCAGCCAGACAGGGACCAACACCGGGGAGCTGTTTTTT
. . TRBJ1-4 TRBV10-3 CAIRADEKLFF TGTGCCATCAGAGCGGATGAAAAACTGTTTTTT
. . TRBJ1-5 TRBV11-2 CASSGNRDQPQHF TGTGCCAGCAGCGGTAACAGGGACCAGCCCCAGCATTTT
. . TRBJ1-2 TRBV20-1 CSMGEGYGYTF TGCTCCATGGGGGAGGGGTATGGCTACACCTTC
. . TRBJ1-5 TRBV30 CAWSGSRDQPQHF TGTGCCTGGAGCGGCTCGAGGGATCAGCCCCAGCATTTT
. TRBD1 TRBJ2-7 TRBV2 CASSDPQGAREQYF TGTGCCAGCAGTGACCCACAGGGGGCGCGGGAGCAGTACTTC
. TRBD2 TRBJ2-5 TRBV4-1 CASSQPGLAQETQYF TGCGCCAGCAGCCAACCGGGACTAGCACAAGAGACCCAGTACTTC
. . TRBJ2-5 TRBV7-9 CASSFSRSETQYF TGTGCCAGCAGCTTTTCACGTAGTGAGACCCAGTACTTC
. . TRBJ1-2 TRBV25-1 CASSDSLGAPYGYTF TGTGCCAGCAGTGATAGTCTGGGGGCCCCCTATGGCTACACCTTC
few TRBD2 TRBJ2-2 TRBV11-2 CASSLVGGPSIGELFF TGTGCCAGCAGCTTAGTGGGAGGGCCGTCTATCGGGGAGCTGTTTTTT
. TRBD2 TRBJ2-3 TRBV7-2 CASSSGLAGGGDTQYF TGTGCCAGCAGCTCGGGACTAGCGGGGGGGGGAGATACGCAGTATTTT
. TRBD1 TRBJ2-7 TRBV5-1 CASSLGDRRYYEQYF TGCGCCAGCAGCTTGGGGGACAGAAGATACTACGAGCAGTACTTC
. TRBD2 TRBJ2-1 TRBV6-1 CASSIAGVGANEQFF TGTGCCAGCAGTATAGCGGGAGTCGGGGCGAATGAGCAGTTCTTC